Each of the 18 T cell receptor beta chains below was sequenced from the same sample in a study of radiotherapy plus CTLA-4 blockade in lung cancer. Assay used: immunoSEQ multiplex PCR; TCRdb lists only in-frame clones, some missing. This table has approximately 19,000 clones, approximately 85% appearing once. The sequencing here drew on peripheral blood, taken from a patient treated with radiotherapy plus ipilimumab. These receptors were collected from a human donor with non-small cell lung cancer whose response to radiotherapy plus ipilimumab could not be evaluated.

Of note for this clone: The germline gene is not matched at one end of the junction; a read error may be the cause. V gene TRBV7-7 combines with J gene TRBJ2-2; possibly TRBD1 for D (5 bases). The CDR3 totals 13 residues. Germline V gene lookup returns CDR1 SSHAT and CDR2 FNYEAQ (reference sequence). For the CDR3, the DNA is TGTGCTAGCAGCGTCAGGGTTTCCGGGGAGCTGTTTTTT. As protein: CASSVRVSGELFF.

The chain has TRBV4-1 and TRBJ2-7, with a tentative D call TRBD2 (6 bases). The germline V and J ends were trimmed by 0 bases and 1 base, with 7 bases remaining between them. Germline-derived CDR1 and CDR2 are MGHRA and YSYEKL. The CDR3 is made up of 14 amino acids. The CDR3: CASSQDGGSYEQYF. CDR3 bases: TGCGCCAGCAGCCAAGATGGAGGGTCCTACGAGCAGTACTTC.

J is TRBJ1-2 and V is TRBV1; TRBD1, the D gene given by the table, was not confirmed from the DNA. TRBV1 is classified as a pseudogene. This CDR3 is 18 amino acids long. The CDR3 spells CTSSQDPPNRGRWYGYTF. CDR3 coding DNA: TGCACCAGCAGCCAAGACCCTCCTAACAGGGGGCGATGGTATGGCTACACCTTC.

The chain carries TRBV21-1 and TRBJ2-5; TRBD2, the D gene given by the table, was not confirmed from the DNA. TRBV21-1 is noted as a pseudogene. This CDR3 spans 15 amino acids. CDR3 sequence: CASSKVTSGQETQYF. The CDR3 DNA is TGTGCCAGCAGCAAAGTGACTAGCGGCCAAGAGACCCAGTACTTC.

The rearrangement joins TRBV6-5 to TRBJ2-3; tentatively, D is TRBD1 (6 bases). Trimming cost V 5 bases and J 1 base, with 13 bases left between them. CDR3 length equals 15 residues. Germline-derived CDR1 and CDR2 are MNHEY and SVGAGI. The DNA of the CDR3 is TGTGCCAGCAGTAACACAGGGTATCGCACAGATACGCAGTATTTT. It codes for CASSNTGYRTDTQYF.

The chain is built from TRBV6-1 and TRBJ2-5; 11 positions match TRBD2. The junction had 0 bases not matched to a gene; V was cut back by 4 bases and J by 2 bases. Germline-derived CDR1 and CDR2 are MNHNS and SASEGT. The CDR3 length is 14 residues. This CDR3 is CASSGTSGQETQYF. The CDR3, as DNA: TGTGCCAGCAGTGGGACTAGCGGGCAAGAGACCCAGTACTTC.

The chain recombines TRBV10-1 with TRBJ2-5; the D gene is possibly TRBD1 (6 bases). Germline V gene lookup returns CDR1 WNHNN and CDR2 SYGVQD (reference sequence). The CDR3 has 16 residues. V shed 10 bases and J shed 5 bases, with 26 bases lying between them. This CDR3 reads CATQYPLGATRETQYF. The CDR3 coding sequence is TGCGCCACACAATACCCGCTGGGGGCTACCAGGGAGACCCAGTACTTC.

CDR3 amino acids: CASSSQGQGNYGYTF. CDR3 nucleotides: TGTGCCAGCAGTTCCCAGGGGCAGGGAAACTATGGCTACACCTTC. The chain couples TRBV6-1 to TRBJ1-2; tentatively, D is TRBD1 (6 bases). V lost 5 bases and J 2 bases, leaving 15 bases between the germline ends. Looked up from germline, CDR1 is MNHNS and CDR2 is SASEGT. This CDR3 contains 15 residues.

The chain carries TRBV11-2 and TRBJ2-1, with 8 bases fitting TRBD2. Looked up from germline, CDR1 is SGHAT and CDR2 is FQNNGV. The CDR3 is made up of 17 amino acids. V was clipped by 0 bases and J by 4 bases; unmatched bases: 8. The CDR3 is CASSLDRGGRGYNEQFF. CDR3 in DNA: TGTGCCAGCAGCTTAGATCGGGGGGGGAGGGGTTACAATGAGCAGTTCTTC.

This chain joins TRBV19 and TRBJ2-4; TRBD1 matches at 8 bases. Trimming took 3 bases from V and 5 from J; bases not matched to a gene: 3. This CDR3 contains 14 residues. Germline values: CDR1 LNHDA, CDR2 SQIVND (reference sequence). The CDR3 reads CASSITGGQNIQYF. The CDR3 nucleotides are TGTGCCAGTAGTATCACAGGGGGGCAAAACATTCAGTACTTC.

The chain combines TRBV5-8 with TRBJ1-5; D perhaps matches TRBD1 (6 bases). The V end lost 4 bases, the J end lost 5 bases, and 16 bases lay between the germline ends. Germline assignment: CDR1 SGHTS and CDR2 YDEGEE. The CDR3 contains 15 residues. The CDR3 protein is CASSNHPGAHQPQHF. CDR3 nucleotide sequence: TGTGCCAGCAGCAACCATCCAGGGGCGCATCAGCCCCAGCATTTT.

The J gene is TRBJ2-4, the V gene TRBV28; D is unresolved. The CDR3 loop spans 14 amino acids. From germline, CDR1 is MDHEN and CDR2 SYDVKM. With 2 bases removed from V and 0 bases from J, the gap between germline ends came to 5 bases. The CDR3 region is CASSLQEAKNIQYF. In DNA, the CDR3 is TGTGCCAGCAGTTTACAGGAAGCCAAAAACATTCAGTACTTC. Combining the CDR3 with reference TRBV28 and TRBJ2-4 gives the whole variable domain DVKVTQSSRYLVKRTGEKVFLECVQDMDHENMFWYRQDPGLGLRLIYFSYDVKMKEKGDIPEGYSVSREKKERFSLILESASTNQTSMYLCASSLQEAKNIQYFGAGTRLSVL.

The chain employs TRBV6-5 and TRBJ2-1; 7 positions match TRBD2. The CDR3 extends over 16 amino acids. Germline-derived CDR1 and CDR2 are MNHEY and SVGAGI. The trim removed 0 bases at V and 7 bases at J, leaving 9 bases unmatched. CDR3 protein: CASSYSKRAGRNEQFF. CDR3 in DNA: TGTGCCAGCAGTTACTCGAAGCGGGCCGGGAGGAATGAGCAGTTCTTC.

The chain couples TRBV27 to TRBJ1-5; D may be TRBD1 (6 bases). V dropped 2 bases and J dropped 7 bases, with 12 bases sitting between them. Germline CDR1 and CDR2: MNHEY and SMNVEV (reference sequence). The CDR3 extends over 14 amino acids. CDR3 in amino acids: CASSLAGAVQPQHF. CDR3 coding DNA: TGTGCCAGCAGTTTAGCAGGGGCGGTCCAGCCCCAGCATTTT.

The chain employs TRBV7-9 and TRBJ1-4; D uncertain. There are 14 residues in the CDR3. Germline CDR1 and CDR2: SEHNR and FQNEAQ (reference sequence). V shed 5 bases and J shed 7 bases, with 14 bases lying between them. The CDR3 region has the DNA TGTGCCAGCAGCCCTAACGTGGTATTTGAAAAACTGTTTTTT. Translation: CASSPNVVFEKLFF.

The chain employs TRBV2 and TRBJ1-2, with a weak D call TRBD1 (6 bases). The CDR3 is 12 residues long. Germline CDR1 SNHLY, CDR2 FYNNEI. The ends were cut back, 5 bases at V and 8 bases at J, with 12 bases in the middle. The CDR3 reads CASSSQGQGYTF. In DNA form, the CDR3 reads TGTGCCAGCAGTTCACAGGGTCAGGGCTACACCTTC.

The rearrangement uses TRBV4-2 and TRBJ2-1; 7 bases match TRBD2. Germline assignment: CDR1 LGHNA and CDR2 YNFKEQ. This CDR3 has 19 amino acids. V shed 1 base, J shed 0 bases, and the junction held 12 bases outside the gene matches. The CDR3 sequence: CASSQGPAGFLSSYNEQFF. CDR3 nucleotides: TGTGCCAGCAGCCAAGGTCCAGCGGGGTTTTTAAGCTCCTACAATGAGCAGTTCTTC.

CDR3 bases: TGCGCCAGCAGCCTAGGACAGTATGAAGCTTTCTTT. It yields the protein CASSLGQYEAFF. The chain is built from TRBV4-1 and TRBJ1-1; tentative D call: TRBD1 (6 bases). The V end lost 4 bases, the J end lost 7 bases, and 10 bases lay between the germline ends. The germline V gene encodes CDR1 MGHRA and CDR2 YSYEKL. The CDR3 length is 12 residues.